The text below deals with one TCR beta chain. A second PCR of about 7 to 12 cycles used a sample-barcoded 5' primer and a J-beta primer mix. TCRdb reprocessed the 5' RACE reads with MiXCR, giving one entry per CDR3 protein. The table records roughly 680,000 distinct CDR3 sequences, approximately 21% of them present only once. CDR3 length: 14 residues. Germline V gives CDR1 MGHDK, CDR2 SYGVNS. Trimming removed 2 bases at V and 8 bases at J, with 12 bases between. The sample is drawn from a study of blood T cells in healthy people across ages. This chain uses TRBV25-1 with TRBJ2-2, with D unclear. The TCR originated in a man between 65 and 85 years old in good health. Sequencing was performed on blood. The CDR3 sequence is CASSELDRSGELFF. The CDR3 bases are TGTGCCAGCAGTGAACTGGACCGATCTGGGGAGCTGTTTTTT.